This section outlines one TCR beta chain sequence together with its context. The assay was immunoSEQ multiplex PCR, and TCRdb's table has in-frame clones only and misses some. Counted here are 350,000 or so clones, roughly 90% occurring once; the ten biggest clones make up approximately 0.97%. The V gene's germline CDR1 is SNHLY and CDR2 FYNNEI. The CDR3 is made up of 14 amino acids. V was trimmed by 4 bases and J by 3 bases, leaving 12 bases between them. The entry originates in a study of blood T cell repertoires in COVID-19. This sequence originates from a woman aged 30 to 39 who had been exposed to COVID-19. The chain is built from TRBV2 and TRBJ1-1; D remains unclear. Sequencing was performed on PBMCs or T cells enriched from blood (not recorded which). The CDR3 sequence is CASSVGRGDTEAFF. The DNA for the CDR3 is TGTGCCAGCAGTGTTGGGCGCGGGGACACTGAAGCTTTCTTT.